The next 20 T cell receptor beta chains were all read from a single sample in a study of blood T cell repertoires in COVID-19. TCRdb keeps only in-frame clones here, not all; method: immunoSEQ multiplex PCR. The table shows 250,000 or so clones, with 84% occurring only once. The specimen sequenced was peripheral blood. The source of these receptors is a woman between 35 and 50 years old who had recovered from COVID-19.

The V call is TRBV27, the J call TRBJ2-5, with D possibly TRBD1 on 5 matching bases. Germline V gene lookup returns CDR1 MNHEY and CDR2 SMNVEV (reference sequence). Trimming stripped 5 bases from V and 4 bases from J, with 11 bases between. The CDR3 contains 13 residues. In nucleotides, the CDR3 is TGTGCCAGCAGTCCCAGGGCGCGAGAGACCCAGTACTTC. Encoded protein: CASSPRARETQYF.

The chain uses TRBV2 and TRBJ2-2; 8 nucleotides line up with TRBD1. Germline values: CDR1 SNHLY, CDR2 FYNNEI. The CDR3 totals 15 residues. Trimming took 6 bases from V and 4 from J; bases not matched to a gene: 7. DNA of the CDR3: TGTGCCAGCAGAGGACAGGGTTTAAGCACCGGGGAGCTGTTTTTT. Protein product: CASRGQGLSTGELFF.

This chain connects TRBV4-2 to TRBJ2-1; 7 positions agree with TRBD2. With 4 bases clipped from V and 0 bases from J, the junction kept 9 bases outside the gene matches. Germline-derived CDR1 and CDR2 are LGHNA and YNFKEQ. The CDR3 extends over 17 amino acids. CDR3 DNA sequence: TGTGCCAGCAGCCCCATTGTGGGCGGGGGCTCCTACAATGAGCAGTTCTTC. It translates to CASSPIVGGGSYNEQFF.

This clone has a single count. This chain links TRBV5-1 with TRBJ2-1; TRBD2 might be the D (7 bases). The CDR3 length is 14 residues. Germline V CDR1 and CDR2: SGHRS, YFSETQ. Trimming took off 3 bases at V and 7 bases at J, with 14 bases between the two ends. CDR3 sequence: CASSWGGDGNEQFF. In DNA, the CDR3 is TGCGCCAGCAGCTGGGGGGGCGATGGGAATGAGCAGTTCTTC.

V is TRBV28 and J is TRBJ2-1; TRBD2 matches 7 bases. The germline gives CDR1 MDHEN, CDR2 SYDVKM. After removal of 5 bases from V and 0 bases from J, the junction contained 4 bases not matched to a gene. The CDR3 is made up of 15 amino acids. The chain's CDR3 is CASSLAEISYNEQFF. The CDR3 DNA reads as TGTGCCAGCAGTCTAGCGGAGATCTCCTACAATGAGCAGTTCTTC.

The gene calls are TRBV10-1 and TRBJ2-3, with 7 bases identical to TRBD1. The CDR3 length is 13 residues. CDR1 and CDR2 from the germline V gene are WNHNN and SYGVQD (reference sequence). Trimming removed 0 bases from V and 13 bases from J; junction bases left unmatched: 7. CDR3 bases: TGCGCCAGCAGTGAGTCGCCGGGACAGCGAGAGTATTTT. It is translated as CASSESPGQREYF.

This clone was recorded once. CDR3 amino acids: CASSSPGTLDTQYF. CDR3 coding DNA: TGTGCCAGCAGTTCGCCTGGGACTCTAGATACGCAGTATTTT. V usage is TRBV27 and J usage is TRBJ2-3, with TRBD2 as a possible D gene (6 bases). Germline V gene data show CDR1 as MNHEY and CDR2 as SMNVEV (reference sequence). The CDR3 runs to 14 residues. V gave up 4 bases and J gave up 5 bases, with 13 bases separating them.

In its sample, this clone was seen a few times. The J gene is TRBJ2-5, the V gene TRBV10-1, with 8 bases identical to TRBD2. Germline loops: CDR1 WNHNN, CDR2 SYGVQD (reference sequence). CDR3 length: 14 residues. V shed 4 bases and J 2 bases; nucleotides not matched to a gene: 3. CDR3 sequence: CASSGGLGQETQYF. CDR3 nucleotides: TGCGCCAGCAGTGGGGGACTAGGGCAAGAGACCCAGTACTTC.

This rearrangement joins TRBV6-4 to TRBJ2-7; 8 nucleotides match TRBD1. The CDR3 covers 15 residues. The germline V gene has CDR1 MRHNA and CDR2 SNTAGT. After removal of 6 bases from V and 1 base from J, the junction contained 8 bases not matched to a gene. The DNA for the CDR3 is TGTGCCAGCAGCGACCTGAGACAGGGGTCCTACGAGCAGTACTTC. This gives the protein CASSDLRQGSYEQYF.

The chain employs TRBV28 and TRBJ1-5; 12 bases match TRBD1. V was pared by 2 bases and J by 4 bases, with 3 bases of the junction left unmatched. The germline V gene has CDR1 MDHEN and CDR2 SYDVKM. This CDR3 comprises 16 residues. The CDR3 DNA follows: TGTGCCAGCAGTTTAATGGGACAGGGGGCGAATCAGCCCCAGCATTTT. Translating it yields CASSLMGQGANQPQHF. Complete variable domain (other parts from reference TRBV28 and TRBJ1-5): DVKVTQSSRYLVKRTGEKVFLECVQDMDHENMFWYRQDPGLGLRLIYFSYDVKMKEKGDIPEGYSVSREKKERFSLILESASTNQTSMYLCASSLMGQGANQPQHFGDGTRLSIL.

V usage is TRBV6-1 and J usage is TRBJ1-5; unclear D gene. The CDR3 is 14 residues long. Between the trimmed V and J ends, which lost 3 bases and 0 bases, there was a span of 6 bases. The germline V gene has CDR1 MNHNS and CDR2 SASEGT. CDR3 protein: CASSDHYSNQPQHF. CDR3 in DNA: TGTGCCAGCAGTGATCACTATAGCAATCAGCCCCAGCATTTT.

V gene TRBV9 combines with J gene TRBJ2-5; 8 bases are shared with TRBD1. The germline V gene encodes CDR1 SGDLS and CDR2 YYNGEE. The CDR3 covers 14 residues. After removal of 4 bases from V and 7 bases from J, the junction contained 9 bases not matched to a gene. CDR3 in amino acids: CASSPQGATGTQYF. The CDR3 nucleotides read TGTGCCAGCAGCCCCCAGGGGGCTACCGGGACCCAGTACTTC.

This chain uses TRBV6-5 with TRBJ1-5; D may be TRBD1 (5 bases). The CDR3 is 14 amino acids. CDR1 and CDR2 (germline): MNHEY, SVGAGI. V gave up 7 bases and J gave up 2 bases, with 12 bases separating them. The CDR3 reads CASIKGVCNQPQHF. CDR3 DNA: TGTGCCAGCATCAAAGGGGTTTGCAATCAGCCCCAGCATTTT.

The rearrangement links TRBV9 to TRBJ1-3; 9 nucleotides agree with TRBD1. The CDR3 extends over 15 amino acids. In germline, CDR1 is SGDLS, CDR2 YYNGEE. With 0 bases clipped from V and 2 bases from J, the junction kept 0 bases outside the gene matches. The DNA of the CDR3 is TGTGCCAGCAGCGTAGGGGACAGGGCTGGAAACACCATATATTTT. Encoded protein: CASSVGDRAGNTIYF. Drawing the rest from reference TRBV9 and TRBJ1-3, the complete variable domain is DSGVTQTPKHLITATGQRVTLRCSPRSGDLSVYWYQQSLDQGLQFLIQYYNGEERAKGNILERFSAQQFPDLHSELNLSSLELGDSALYFCASSVGDRAGNTIYFGEGSWLTVV.

Regarding this clone: Other DNA sequences in the sample encode the same CDR3. V is TRBV11-3 and J is TRBJ1-6; TRBD1 matches 8 bases. The CDR3 is made up of 14 amino acids. V shed 2 bases and J 7 bases; nucleotides not matched to a gene: 1. Germline V gene lookup returns CDR1 SGHNT and CDR2 YENEEA. In DNA form, the CDR3 reads TGTGCCAGCAGCTTACGACAGGGGAATTCACCCCTCCACTTT. Encoded protein: CASSLRQGNSPLHF.

This clone was detected a few times. The chain combines TRBV9 with TRBJ2-2; possible D gene TRBD1, 5 bases. This CDR3 spans 14 amino acids. CDR1 and CDR2 (germline): SGDLS, YYNGEE. The V end was cut by 0 bases, the J end by 3 bases, with 6 bases between. CDR3 in DNA: TGTGCCAGCAGCGTAGTAGGGGACACCGGGGAGCTGTTTTTT. Amino acids: CASSVVGDTGELFF. The complete variable domain, with remaining parts taken from reference TRBV9 and TRBJ2-2, reads DSGVTQTPKHLITATGQRVTLRCSPRSGDLSVYWYQQSLDQGLQFLIQYYNGEERAKGNILERFSAQQFPDLHSELNLSSLELGDSALYFCASSVVGDTGELFFGEGSRLTVL.

This chain links TRBV11-2 with TRBJ1-1, with a possible D match to TRBD1 (6 bases). This CDR3 has 14 amino acids. Germline loops: CDR1 SGHAT, CDR2 FQNNGV. V lost 5 bases to trimming and J lost 1 base, with 11 bases between them. The CDR3 reads CASSPTGTNTEAFF. Written as DNA, the CDR3 is TGTGCCAGCAGCCCGACAGGAACGAACACTGAAGCTTTCTTT.

The chain has TRBV30 and TRBJ2-3; 8 bases align to TRBD2. V lost 3 bases to trimming and J lost 1 base; unmatched junction nucleotides: 12. The CDR3 has 17 residues. In germline, CDR1 is GTSNPN, CDR2 SVGIG (reference sequence). CDR3 loop: CAWRSSGGGWGTDTQYF. CDR3 nucleotide sequence: TGTGCCTGGAGGTCATCCGGGGGGGGATGGGGCACAGATACGCAGTATTTT.

The rearrangement joins TRBV3-1 (or the pseudogene TRBV3-2) to TRBJ2-7; the match to TRBD1 covers 8 bases. Germline trimming cut 4 bases from V and 3 bases from J; bases unmatched to any gene: 8. This CDR3 has 15 amino acids. Germline CDR1 is LGHDT and CDR2 is YNNKEL (reference sequence). For the CDR3, the DNA is TGTGCCAGCAGCCCCGGGACAGGAGGGAACTACGAGCAGTACTTC. The encoded protein is CASSPGTGGNYEQYF.

This chain joins TRBV7-9 and TRBJ1-4, with D maybe TRBD1 (6 bases). The CDR3 has 15 amino acids. V gave up 6 bases and J gave up 7 bases, with 18 bases separating them. Looked up from germline, CDR1 is SEHNR and CDR2 is FQNEAQ (reference sequence). CDR3 bases: TGTGCCAGCAGACAAGGCTCAGGGGTCAGTGAAAAACTGTTTTTT. Its translation is CASRQGSGVSEKLFF.